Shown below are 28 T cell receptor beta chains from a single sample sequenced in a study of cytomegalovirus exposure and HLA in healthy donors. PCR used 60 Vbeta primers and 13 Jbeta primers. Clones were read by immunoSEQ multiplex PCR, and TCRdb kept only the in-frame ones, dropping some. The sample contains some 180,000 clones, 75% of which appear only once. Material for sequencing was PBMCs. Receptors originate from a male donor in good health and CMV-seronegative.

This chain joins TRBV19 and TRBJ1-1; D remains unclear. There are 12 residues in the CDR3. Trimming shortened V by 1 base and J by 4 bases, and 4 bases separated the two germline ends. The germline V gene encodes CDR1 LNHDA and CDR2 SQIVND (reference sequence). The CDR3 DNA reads TGTGCCAGTAGTATAGGAGCCACTGAAGCTTTCTTT. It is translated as CASSIGATEAFF.

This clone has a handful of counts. CDR3 sequence (DNA): TGCAGCGTTGCGTTGGGGGCCAGCGGGAGTTCACCCCTCCACTTT. This codes for CSVALGASGSSPLHF. The chain joins TRBV29-1 to TRBJ1-6, with D perhaps matching TRBD1 (6 bases). Trimming left V 4 bases short and J 9 bases short, with 19 bases between. The length of the CDR3 is 15 residues. Germline loops: CDR1 SQVTM, CDR2 ANQGSEA.

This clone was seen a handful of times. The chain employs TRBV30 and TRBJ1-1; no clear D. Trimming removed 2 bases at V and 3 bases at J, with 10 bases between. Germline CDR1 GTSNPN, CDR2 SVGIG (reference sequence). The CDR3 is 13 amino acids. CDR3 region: CAWSRSGDTEAFF. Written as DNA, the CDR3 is TGTGCCTGGAGTCGCAGCGGGGACACTGAAGCTTTCTTT.

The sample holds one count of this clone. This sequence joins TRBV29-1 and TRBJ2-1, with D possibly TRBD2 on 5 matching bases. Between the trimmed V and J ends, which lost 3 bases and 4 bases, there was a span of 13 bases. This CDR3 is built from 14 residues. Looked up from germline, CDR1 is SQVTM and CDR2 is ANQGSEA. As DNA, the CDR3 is TGCAGCGTTGAGCCTAGCCTATCTTACAATGAGCAGTTCTTC. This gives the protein CSVEPSLSYNEQFF.

This chain's CDR3 is CASSSQSGTEAFF. CDR3 sequence (DNA): TGTGCCAGTAGTAGCCAGTCGGGCACTGAAGCTTTCTTT. The chain is built from TRBV19 and TRBJ1-1, with D uncertain. Trimming stripped 4 bases from V and 4 bases from J, with 10 bases between. The CDR3 contains 13 residues. The germline CDR1 and CDR2 sequences are LNHDA and SQIVND (reference sequence).

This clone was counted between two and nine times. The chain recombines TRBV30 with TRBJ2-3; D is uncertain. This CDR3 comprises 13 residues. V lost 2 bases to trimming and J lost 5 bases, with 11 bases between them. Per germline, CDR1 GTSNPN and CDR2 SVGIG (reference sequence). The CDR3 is CAWSIFLEDTQYF. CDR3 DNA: TGTGCCTGGAGTATATTCCTAGAAGATACGCAGTATTTT.

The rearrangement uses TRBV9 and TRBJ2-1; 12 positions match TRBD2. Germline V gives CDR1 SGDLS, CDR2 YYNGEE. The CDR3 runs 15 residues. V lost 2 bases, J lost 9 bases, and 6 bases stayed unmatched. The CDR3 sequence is CASSVTSGSAGEQFF. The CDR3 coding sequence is TGTGCCAGCAGCGTGACTAGCGGGAGTGCCGGTGAGCAGTTCTTC.

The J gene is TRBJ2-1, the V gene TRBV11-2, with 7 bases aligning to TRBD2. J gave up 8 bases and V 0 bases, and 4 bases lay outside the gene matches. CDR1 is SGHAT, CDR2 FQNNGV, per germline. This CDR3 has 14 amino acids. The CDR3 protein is CASSLDPTSHEQFF. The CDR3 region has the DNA TGTGCCAGCAGCTTAGATCCGACTAGCCATGAGCAGTTCTTC.

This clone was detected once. In DNA, the CDR3 is TGTGCCAGCAGTCTGACAGGGGCGTATTCAACTAATGAAAAACTGTTTTTT. This encodes CASSLTGAYSTNEKLFF. The genes are TRBV2 and TRBJ1-4; 8 bases are shared with TRBD1. Germline CDR1 SNHLY, CDR2 FYNNEI. Trimming removed 5 bases from V and 0 bases from J; junction bases left unmatched: 8. The CDR3 is 17 amino acids.

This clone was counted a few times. CDR3 nucleotides: TGTGCCAGCAGAAGACAGGGGTCGAACCAGCCCCAGCATTTT. Its translation is CASRRQGSNQPQHF. The rearrangement uses TRBV6-6 and TRBJ1-5, with 8 positions matching TRBD1. Germline V gene sequence: CDR1 MNHNY, CDR2 SVGAGI (reference sequence). V lost 6 bases to trimming and J lost 7 bases; unmatched junction nucleotides: 8. The CDR3 runs 14 residues.

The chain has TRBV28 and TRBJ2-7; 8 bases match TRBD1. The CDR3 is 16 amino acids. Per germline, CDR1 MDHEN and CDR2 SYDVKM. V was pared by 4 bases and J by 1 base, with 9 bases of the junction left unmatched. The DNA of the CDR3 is TGTGCCAGCAGTTCGACCGGACAGGGTCGATCCTACGAGCAGTACTTC. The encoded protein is CASSSTGQGRSYEQYF.

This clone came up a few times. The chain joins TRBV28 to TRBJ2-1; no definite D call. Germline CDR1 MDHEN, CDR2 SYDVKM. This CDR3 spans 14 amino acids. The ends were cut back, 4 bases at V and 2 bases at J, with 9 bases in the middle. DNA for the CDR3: TGTGCCAGCAGTTCCCCAGGCACCTACAATGAGCAGTTCTTC. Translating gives CASSSPGTYNEQFF.

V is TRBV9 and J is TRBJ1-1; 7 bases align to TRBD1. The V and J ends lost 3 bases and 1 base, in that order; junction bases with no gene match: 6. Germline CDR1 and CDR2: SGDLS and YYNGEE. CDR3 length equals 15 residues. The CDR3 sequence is CASSGRQGRNTEAFF. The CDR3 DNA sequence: TGTGCCAGCAGCGGGAGACAGGGCCGGAACACTGAAGCTTTCTTT.

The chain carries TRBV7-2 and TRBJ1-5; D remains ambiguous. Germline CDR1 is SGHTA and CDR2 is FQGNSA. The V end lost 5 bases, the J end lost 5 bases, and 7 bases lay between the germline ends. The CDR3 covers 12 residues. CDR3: CASSRFDQPQHF. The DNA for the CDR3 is TGTGCCAGCAGCCGTTTTGATCAGCCCCAGCATTTT.

The DNA for the CDR3 is TGTGCCAGCAGCCAAGTGAAGTGGACAGGGGCGAACGAGCAGTACTTC. Translation: CASSQVKWTGANEQYF. The chain is built from TRBV14 and TRBJ2-7, with 9 bases identical to TRBD1. CDR1 and CDR2 (germline): SGHDN, FVKESK. This CDR3 spans 16 amino acids. V gave up 1 base and J gave up 5 bases; unmatched junction bases: 9.

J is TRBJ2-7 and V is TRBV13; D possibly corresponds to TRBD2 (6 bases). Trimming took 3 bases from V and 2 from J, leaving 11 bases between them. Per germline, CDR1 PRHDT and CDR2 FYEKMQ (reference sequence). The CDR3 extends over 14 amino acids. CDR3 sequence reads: CASSLGQRAYEQYF. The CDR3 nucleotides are TGTGCCAGCAGCTTGGGCCAGCGGGCCTACGAGCAGTACTTC.

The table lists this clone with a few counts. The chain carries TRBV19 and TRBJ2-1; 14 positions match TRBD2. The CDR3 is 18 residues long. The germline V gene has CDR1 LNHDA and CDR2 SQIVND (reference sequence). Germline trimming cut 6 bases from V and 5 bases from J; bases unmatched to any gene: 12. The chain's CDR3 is CASSGLAGGPSRNNEQFF. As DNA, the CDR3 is TGTGCCAGTAGCGGACTAGCGGGGGGTCCTAGTAGAAACAATGAGCAGTTCTTC.

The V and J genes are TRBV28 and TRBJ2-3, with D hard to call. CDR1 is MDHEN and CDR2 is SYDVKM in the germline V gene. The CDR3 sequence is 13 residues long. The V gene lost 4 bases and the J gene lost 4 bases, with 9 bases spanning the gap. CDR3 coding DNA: TGTGCCAGCAGTTCAACGGTGGCAGATACGCAGTATTTT. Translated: CASSSTVADTQYF.

The CDR3 spells CASTMWAGGSQPQHF. For the CDR3, the DNA is TGTGCCAGCACTATGTGGGCAGGGGGTTCTCAGCCCCAGCATTTT. V usage is TRBV2 and J usage is TRBJ1-5, with 7 positions matching TRBD1. Trimming removed 7 bases from V and 6 bases from J; junction bases left unmatched: 12. The CDR3 is 15 amino acids. Germline assignment: CDR1 SNHLY and CDR2 FYNNEI.

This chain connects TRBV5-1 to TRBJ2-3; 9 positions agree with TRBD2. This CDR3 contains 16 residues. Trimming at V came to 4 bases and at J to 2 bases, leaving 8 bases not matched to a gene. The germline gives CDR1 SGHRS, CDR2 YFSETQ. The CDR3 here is CASSPPASGATDTQYF. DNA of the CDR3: TGCGCCAGCAGCCCCCCGGCTAGCGGGGCCACAGATACGCAGTATTTT.

The CDR3 nucleotides read TGTGGGGGGGATCAGCCCCAGCATTTT. Translation gives CGGDQPQHF. The rearrangement uses TRBV27 and TRBJ1-5, with D possibly TRBD1 on 5 matching bases. The CDR3 loop spans 9 amino acids. Germline V lookup: CDR1 MNHEY, CDR2 SMNVEV (reference sequence).

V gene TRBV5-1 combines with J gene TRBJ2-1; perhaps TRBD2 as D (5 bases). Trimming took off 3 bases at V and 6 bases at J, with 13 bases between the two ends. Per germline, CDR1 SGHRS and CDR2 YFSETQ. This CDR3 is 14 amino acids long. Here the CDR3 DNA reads TGCGCCAGCAGCTCACTAGTTACCCCCAATGAGCAGTTCTTC. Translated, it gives CASSSLVTPNEQFF.

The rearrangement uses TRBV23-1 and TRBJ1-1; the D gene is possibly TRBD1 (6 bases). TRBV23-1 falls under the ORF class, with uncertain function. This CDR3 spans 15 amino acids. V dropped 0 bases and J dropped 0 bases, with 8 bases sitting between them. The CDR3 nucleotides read TGCGCCAGCAGTCAATCTGGACAGCTGAACACTGAAGCTTTCTTT. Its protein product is CASSQSGQLNTEAFF.

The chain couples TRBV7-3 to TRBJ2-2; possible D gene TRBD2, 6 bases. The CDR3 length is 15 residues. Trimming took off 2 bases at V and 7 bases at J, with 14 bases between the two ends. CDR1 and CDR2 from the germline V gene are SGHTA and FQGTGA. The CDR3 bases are TGTGCCAGCAGCTTAGATGGCGGAGGGGTCGGGGAGCTGTTTTTT. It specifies CASSLDGGGVGELFF. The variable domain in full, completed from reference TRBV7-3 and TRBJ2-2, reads GAGVSQTPSNKVTEKGKYVELRCDPISGHTALYWYRQSLGQGPEFLIYFQGTGAADDSGLPNDRFFAVRPEGSVSTLKIQRTERGDSAVYLCASSLDGGGVGELFFGEGSRLTVL.

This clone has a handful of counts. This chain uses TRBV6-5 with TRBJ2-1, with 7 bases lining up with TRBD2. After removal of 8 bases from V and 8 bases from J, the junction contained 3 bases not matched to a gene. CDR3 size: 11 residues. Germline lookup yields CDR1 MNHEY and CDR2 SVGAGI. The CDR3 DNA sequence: TGTGCCAGCCGGGGGGTGCATGAGCAGTTCTTC. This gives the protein CASRGVHEQFF.

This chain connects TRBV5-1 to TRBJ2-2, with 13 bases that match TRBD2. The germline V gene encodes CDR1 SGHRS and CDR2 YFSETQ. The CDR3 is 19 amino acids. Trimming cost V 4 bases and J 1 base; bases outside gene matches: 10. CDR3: CASSPRLAGGLGNTGELFF. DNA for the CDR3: TGCGCCAGCAGCCCAAGACTAGCGGGGGGTTTGGGGAACACCGGGGAGCTGTTTTTT. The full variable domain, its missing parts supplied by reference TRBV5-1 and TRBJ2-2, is KAGVTQTPRYLIKTRGQQVTLSCSPISGHRSVSWYQQTPGQGLQFLFEYFSETQRNKGNFPGRFSGRQFSNSRSEMNVSTLELGDSALYLCASSPRLAGGLGNTGELFFGEGSRLTVL.

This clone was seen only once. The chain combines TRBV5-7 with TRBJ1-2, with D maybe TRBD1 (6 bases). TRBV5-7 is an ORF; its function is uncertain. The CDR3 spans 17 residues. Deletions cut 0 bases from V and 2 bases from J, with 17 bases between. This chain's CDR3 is CASSLEPPLQGNYGYTF. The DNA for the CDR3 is TGTGCCAGCAGCTTGGAACCCCCCTTACAGGGCAACTATGGCTACACCTTC.

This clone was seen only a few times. CDR3 DNA: TGTGCCAGCAGCCTTCTTGGCGGGAGCTCCTACAATGAGCAGTTCTTC. Translation gives CASSLLGGSSYNEQFF. This chain joins TRBV5-4 and TRBJ2-1, with 7 nucleotides matching TRBD2. In germline, CDR1 is SGHNT, CDR2 YYREEE (reference sequence). CDR3 size: 16 residues. Unmatched junction bases numbered 7, after V lost 4 bases and J lost 0 bases. Full variable domain (rest looked up from reference TRBV5-4 and TRBJ2-1): ETGVTQSPTHLIKTRGQQVTLRCSSQSGHNTVSWYQQALGQGPQFIFQYYREEENGRGNFPPRFSGLQFPNYSSELNVNALELDDSALYLCASSLLGGSSYNEQFFGPGTRLTVL.